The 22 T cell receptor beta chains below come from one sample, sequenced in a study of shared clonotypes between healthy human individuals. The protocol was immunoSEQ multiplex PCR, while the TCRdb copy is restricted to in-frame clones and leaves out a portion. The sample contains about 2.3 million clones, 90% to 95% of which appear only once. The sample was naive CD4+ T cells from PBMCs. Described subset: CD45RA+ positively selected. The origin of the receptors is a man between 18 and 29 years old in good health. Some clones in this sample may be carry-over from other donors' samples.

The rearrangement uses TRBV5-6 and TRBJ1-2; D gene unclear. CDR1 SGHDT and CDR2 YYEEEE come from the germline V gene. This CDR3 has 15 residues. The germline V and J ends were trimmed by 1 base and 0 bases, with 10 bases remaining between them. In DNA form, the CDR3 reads TGTGCCAGCAGCTTGAGGCTGCAAACTAACTATGGCTACACCTTC. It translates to CASSLRLQTNYGYTF.

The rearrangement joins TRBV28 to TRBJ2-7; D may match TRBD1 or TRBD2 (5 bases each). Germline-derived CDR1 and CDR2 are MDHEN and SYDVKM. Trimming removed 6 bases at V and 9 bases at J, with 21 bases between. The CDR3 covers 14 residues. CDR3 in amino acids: CASSQTLGPGGQYF. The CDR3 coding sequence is TGTGCCAGCAGCCAAACCCTAGGACCTGGGGGGCAGTACTTC.

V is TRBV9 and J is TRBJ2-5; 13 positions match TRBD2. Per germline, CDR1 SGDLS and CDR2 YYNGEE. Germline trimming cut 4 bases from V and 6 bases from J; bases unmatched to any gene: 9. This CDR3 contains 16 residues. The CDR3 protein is CASSPELAGGFKTQYF. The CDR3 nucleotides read TGTGCCAGCAGCCCAGAACTAGCGGGAGGGTTCAAGACCCAGTACTTC.

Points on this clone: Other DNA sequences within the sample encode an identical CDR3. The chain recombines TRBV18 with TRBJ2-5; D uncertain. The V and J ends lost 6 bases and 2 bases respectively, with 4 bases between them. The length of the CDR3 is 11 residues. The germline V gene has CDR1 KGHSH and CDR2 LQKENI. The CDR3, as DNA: TGTGCCAGCTCCGAACAAGAGACCCAGTACTTC. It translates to CASSEQETQYF.

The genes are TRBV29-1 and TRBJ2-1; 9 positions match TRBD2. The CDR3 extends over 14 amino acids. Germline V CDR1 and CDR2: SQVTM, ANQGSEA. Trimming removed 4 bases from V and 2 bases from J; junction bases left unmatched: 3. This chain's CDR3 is CSVGIAGAYNEQFF. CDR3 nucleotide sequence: TGCAGCGTTGGTATAGCGGGAGCCTACAATGAGCAGTTCTTC.

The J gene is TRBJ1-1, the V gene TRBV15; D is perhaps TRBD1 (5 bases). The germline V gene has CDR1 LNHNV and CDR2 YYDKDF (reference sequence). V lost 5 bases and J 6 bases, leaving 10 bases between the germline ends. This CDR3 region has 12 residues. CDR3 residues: CATSVPGPEAFF. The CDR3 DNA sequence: TGTGCCACCAGCGTCCCGGGACCTGAAGCTTTCTTT.

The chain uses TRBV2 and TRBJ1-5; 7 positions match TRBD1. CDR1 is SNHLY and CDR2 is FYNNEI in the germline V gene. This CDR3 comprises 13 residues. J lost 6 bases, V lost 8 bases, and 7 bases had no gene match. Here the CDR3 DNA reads TGTGCCAGCGAACGACAGGGCACTCAGCCCCAGCATTTT. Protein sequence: CASERQGTQPQHF.

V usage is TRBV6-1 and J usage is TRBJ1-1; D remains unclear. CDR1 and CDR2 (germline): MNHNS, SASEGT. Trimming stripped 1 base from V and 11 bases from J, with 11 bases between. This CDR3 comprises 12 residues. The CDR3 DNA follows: TGTGCCAGCAGTGAAGATAACGTCCGGGCTTTCTTT. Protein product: CASSEDNVRAFF.

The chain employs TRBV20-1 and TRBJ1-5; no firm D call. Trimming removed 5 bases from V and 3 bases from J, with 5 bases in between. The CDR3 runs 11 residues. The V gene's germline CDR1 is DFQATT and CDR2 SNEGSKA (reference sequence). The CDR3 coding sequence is TGCAGTGCTGCACACAATCAGCCCCAGCATTTT. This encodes CSAAHNQPQHF.

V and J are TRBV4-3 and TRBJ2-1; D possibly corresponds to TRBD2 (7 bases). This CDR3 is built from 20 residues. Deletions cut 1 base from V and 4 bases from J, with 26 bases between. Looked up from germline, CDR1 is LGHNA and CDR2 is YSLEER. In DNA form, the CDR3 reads TGCGCCAGCAGCCAAGGGGGCGGGGGCAGGGAACGGGTGGCATACAATGAGCAGTTCTTC. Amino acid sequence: CASSQGGGGRERVAYNEQFF.

CDR3 nucleotide sequence: TGTGCCAGCAGCTTAAAACAGGTGAACACTGAAGCTTTCTTT. Protein: CASSLKQVNTEAFF. This sequence joins TRBV7-8 and TRBJ1-1; perhaps TRBD1 as D (5 bases). CDR3 size: 14 residues. The V gene lost 2 bases and the J gene lost 0 bases, with 7 bases spanning the gap. Looked up from germline, CDR1 is SGHVS and CDR2 is FQNEAQ. Full variable domain (rest looked up from reference TRBV7-8 and TRBJ1-1): GAGVSQSPRYKVAKRGQDVALRCDPISGHVSLFWYQQALGQGPEFLTYFQNEAQLDKSGLPSDRFFAERPEGSVSTLKIQRTQQEDSAVYLCASSLKQVNTEAFFGQGTRLTVV.

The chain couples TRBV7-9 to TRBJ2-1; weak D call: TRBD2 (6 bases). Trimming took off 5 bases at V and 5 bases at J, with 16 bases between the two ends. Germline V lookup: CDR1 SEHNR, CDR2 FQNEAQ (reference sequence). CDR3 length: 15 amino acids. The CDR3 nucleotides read TGTGCCAGCAGCCGCACGGGAGTACGGAACAATGAGCAGTTCTTC. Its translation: CASSRTGVRNNEQFF.

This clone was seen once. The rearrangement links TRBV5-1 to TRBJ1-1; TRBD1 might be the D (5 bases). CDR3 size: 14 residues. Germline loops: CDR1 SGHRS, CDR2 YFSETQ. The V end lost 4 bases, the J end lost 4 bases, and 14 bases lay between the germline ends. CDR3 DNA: TGCGCCAGCAGCCCCAATTGGGGGGGCACTGAAGCTTTCTTT. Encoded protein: CASSPNWGGTEAFF. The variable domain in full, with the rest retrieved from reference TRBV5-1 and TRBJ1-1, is KAGVTQTPRYLIKTRGQQVTLSCSPISGHRSVSWYQQTPGQGLQFLFEYFSETQRNKGNFPGRFSGRQFSNSRSEMNVSTLELGDSALYLCASSPNWGGTEAFFGQGTRLTVV.

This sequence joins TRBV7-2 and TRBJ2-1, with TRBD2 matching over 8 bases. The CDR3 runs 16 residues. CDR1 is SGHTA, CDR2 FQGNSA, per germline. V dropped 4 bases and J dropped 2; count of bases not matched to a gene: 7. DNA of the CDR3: TGTGCCAGCAGCTCGATTAGCGGGACGACCTACAATGAGCAGTTCTTC. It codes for CASSSISGTTYNEQFF.

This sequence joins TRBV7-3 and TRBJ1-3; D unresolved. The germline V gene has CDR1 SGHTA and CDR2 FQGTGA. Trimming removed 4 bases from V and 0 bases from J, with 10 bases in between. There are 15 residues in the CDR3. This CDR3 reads CASSSIGNSGNTIYF. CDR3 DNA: TGTGCCAGCAGCTCGATCGGGAACTCTGGAAACACCATATATTTT.

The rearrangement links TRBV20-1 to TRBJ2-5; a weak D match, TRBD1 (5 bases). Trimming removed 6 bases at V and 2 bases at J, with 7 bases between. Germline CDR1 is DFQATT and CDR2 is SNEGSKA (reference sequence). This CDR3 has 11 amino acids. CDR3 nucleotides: TGCAGTGCAGACAGACAAGAGACCCAGTACTTC. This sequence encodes CSADRQETQYF.

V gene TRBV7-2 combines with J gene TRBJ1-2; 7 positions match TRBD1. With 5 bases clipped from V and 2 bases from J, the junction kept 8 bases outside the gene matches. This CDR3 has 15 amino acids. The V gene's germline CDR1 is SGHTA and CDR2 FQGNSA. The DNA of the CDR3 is TGTGCCAGCAGCGGACGCACAGGGGTCAACTATGGCTACACCTTC. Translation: CASSGRTGVNYGYTF. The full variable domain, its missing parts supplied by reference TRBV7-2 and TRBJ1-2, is GAGVSQSPSNKVTEKGKDVELRCDPISGHTALYWYRQSLGQGLEFLIYFQGNSAPDKSGLPSDRFSAERTGGSVSTLTIQRTQQEDSAVYLCASSGRTGVNYGYTFGSGTRLTVV.

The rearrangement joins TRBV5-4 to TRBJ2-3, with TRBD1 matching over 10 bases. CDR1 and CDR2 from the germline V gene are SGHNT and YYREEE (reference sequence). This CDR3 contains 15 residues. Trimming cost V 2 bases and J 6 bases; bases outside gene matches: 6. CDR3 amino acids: CASSFDRGLRDTQYF. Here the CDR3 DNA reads TGTGCCAGCAGCTTCGACAGGGGGCTCAGGGATACGCAGTATTTT.

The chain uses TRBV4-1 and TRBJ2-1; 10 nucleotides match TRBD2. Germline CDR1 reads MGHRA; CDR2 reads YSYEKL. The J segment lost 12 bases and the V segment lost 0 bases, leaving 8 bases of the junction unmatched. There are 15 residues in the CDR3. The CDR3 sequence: CASSQEGRLAGGQFF. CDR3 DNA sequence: TGCGCCAGCAGCCAAGAAGGTCGACTAGCGGGTGGGCAGTTCTTC.

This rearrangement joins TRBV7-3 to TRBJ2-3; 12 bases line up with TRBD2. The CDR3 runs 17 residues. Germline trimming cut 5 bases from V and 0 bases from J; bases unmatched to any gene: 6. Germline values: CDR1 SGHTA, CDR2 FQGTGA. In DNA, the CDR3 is TGTGCCAGCAGCGAAGTAGGGACTAGCGGGAGCACAGATACGCAGTATTTT. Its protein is CASSEVGTSGSTDTQYF. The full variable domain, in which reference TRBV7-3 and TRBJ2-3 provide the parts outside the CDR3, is GAGVSQTPSNKVTEKGKYVELRCDPISGHTALYWYRQSLGQGPEFLIYFQGTGAADDSGLPNDRFFAVRPEGSVSTLKIQRTERGDSAVYLCASSEVGTSGSTDTQYFGPGTRLTVL.

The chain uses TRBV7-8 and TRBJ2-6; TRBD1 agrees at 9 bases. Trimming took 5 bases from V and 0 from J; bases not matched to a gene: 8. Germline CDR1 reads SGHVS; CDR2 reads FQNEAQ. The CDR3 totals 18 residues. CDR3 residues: CASSRRDRDASGANVLTF. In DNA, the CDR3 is TGTGCCAGCAGCAGACGGGACAGGGACGCCTCTGGGGCCAACGTCCTGACTTTC.

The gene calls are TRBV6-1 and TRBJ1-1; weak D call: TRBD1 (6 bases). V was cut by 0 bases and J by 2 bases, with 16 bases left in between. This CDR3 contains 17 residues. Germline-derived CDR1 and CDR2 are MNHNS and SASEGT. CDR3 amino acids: CASSEALSGVRNTEAFF. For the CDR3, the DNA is TGTGCCAGCAGTGAAGCGCTCTCAGGGGTGCGAAACACTGAAGCTTTCTTT.